The sequence of this T cell receptor beta chain was determined in a study of glioma-infiltrating T cells. V lost 7 bases to trimming and J lost 6 bases; unmatched junction nucleotides: 6. Germline CDR1 DFQATT, CDR2 SNEGSKA (reference sequence). The length of the CDR3 is 13 residues. Using RNA template, CDR3s of TCR alpha and beta were amplified with iRepertoire arm-PCR. TCRdb reprocessed the multiplex PCR reads via MiXCR and lists one record per CDR3 protein. The profile covers over 70,000 distinct CDR3 sequences, with about 23% appearing a single time and 6.7% taken by the ten largest. This clonotype has ten or more counts.

This clonotype was sampled from a human donor with low-grade glioma or glioblastoma, undergoing nonglioma brain surgery, or in good health (not recorded which). The chain links TRBV20-1 to TRBJ2-1; 10 bases align to TRBD1. The material sequenced was glioma tissue, nonneoplastic brain tissue, or PBMCs (not recorded which). CDR3 nucleotide sequence: TGCAGTGGTCATGGGGACAGGGGCAATGAGCAGTTCTTC. Its protein is CSGHGDRGNEQFF.